These T cell receptor beta chains were read from a single sample in a study of shared clonotypes between healthy human individuals. Sequenced by immunoSEQ multiplex PCR; TCRdb stores in-frame clones only, minus some. The repertoire consists of around 200,000 clones, with approximately 61% occurring once and the leading ten covering about 10%. The source material was memory CD4+ T cells sorted from blood. The receptors were sampled from a young man in good health. Both conserved end residues are part of each CDR3. Each record gives: J gene, V gene, clone size, D gene, CDR3 protein, CDR3 DNA. The D gene is left open where the match is weak. Only part of the rows carry a size: once, few, many, or a class if the clone is expanded.

J gene: TRBJ2-6; V gene: TRBV6-4; clone size: -; D gene: -; CDR3 protein: CASSDGAGANVLTF; CDR3 DNA: TGTGCCAGCAGTGACGGGGCTGGGGCCAACGTCCTGACTTTC
J gene: TRBJ2-1; V gene: TRBV28; clone size: once; D gene: -; CDR3 protein: CASNRPYNEQFF; CDR3 DNA: TGTGCCAGCAACAGGCCCTACAATGAGCAGTTCTTC
J gene: TRBJ1-4; V gene: TRBV5-6; clone size: few; D gene: -; CDR3 protein: CASSLAGTPRTNEKLFF; CDR3 DNA: TGTGCCAGCAGCTTGGCCGGGACTCCACGGACTAATGAAAAACTGTTTTTT
J gene: TRBJ2-7; V gene: TRBV29-1; clone size: -; D gene: TRBD2; CDR3 protein: CSVEEGALAGDSEQYF; CDR3 DNA: TGCAGCGTTGAAGAGGGAGCCCTAGCGGGAGATTCCGAGCAGTACTTC
J gene: TRBJ2-3; V gene: TRBV19; clone size: -; D gene: -; CDR3 protein: CASSSLLPWSTDTQYF; CDR3 DNA: TGTGCCAGTAGTTCCCTCCTACCCTGGTCCACAGATACGCAGTATTTT
J gene: TRBJ2-3; V gene: TRBV20-1; clone size: -; D gene: -; CDR3 protein: CSALYGTQYF; CDR3 DNA: TGCAGTGCCCTCTATGGTACGCAGTATTTT
J gene: TRBJ2-3; V gene: TRBV10-3; clone size: -; D gene: TRBD2; CDR3 protein: CAIRASGVADTQYF; CDR3 DNA: TGTGCCATCAGGGCTAGCGGGGTGGCAGATACGCAGTATTTT
J gene: TRBJ1-5; V gene: TRBV6-4; clone size: -; D gene: -; CDR3 protein: CASSEGVNQPQHF; CDR3 DNA: TGTGCCAGCAGTGAGGGGGTCAATCAGCCCCAGCATTTT
J gene: TRBJ2-2; V gene: TRBV13; clone size: -; D gene: TRBD1; CDR3 protein: CASSLVSMTGGHTGELFF; CDR3 DNA: TGTGCCAGCAGCTTAGTGTCCATGACAGGGGGACACACCGGGGAGCTGTTTTTT
J gene: TRBJ2-7; V gene: TRBV29-1; clone size: -; D gene: TRBD1; CDR3 protein: CSVDRGHEQYF; CDR3 DNA: TGCAGCGTCGACAGGGGGCACGAGCAGTACTTC
J gene: TRBJ2-5; V gene: TRBV11-2; clone size: few; D gene: -; CDR3 protein: CASSPQRLSETQYF; CDR3 DNA: TGTGCCAGCAGCCCTCAGAGGCTATCGGAGACCCAGTACTTC
J gene: TRBJ1-5; V gene: TRBV30; clone size: -; D gene: TRBD1; CDR3 protein: CAWGTGNQPQHF; CDR3 DNA: TGTGCCTGGGGGACAGGGAATCAGCCCCAGCATTTT
J gene: TRBJ2-3; V gene: TRBV2; clone size: -; D gene: TRBD2; CDR3 protein: CASSEGGRGDTQYF; CDR3 DNA: TGTGCCAGCAGTGAAGGCGGGAGGGGCGATACGCAGTATTTT
J gene: TRBJ2-6; V gene: TRBV7-6; clone size: -; D gene: -; CDR3 protein: CASSLATGDLSGANVLTF; CDR3 DNA: TGTGCCAGCAGCTTAGCCACAGGGGACTTGTCTGGGGCCAACGTCCTGACTTTC
J gene: TRBJ2-1; V gene: TRBV27; clone size: -; D gene: -; CDR3 protein: CASSLRQFSINEQFF; CDR3 DNA: TGTGCCAGCAGTTTAAGGCAGTTCAGCATTAATGAGCAGTTCTTC
J gene: TRBJ2-5; V gene: TRBV5-1; clone size: -; D gene: TRBD1; CDR3 protein: CASSLLLTGGEETQYF; CDR3 DNA: TGCGCCAGCAGCTTGCTCCTGACAGGGGGGGAAGAGACCCAGTACTTC
J gene: TRBJ2-6; V gene: TRBV5-1; clone size: once; D gene: -; CDR3 protein: CASSFLAGANVLTF; CDR3 DNA: TGCGCCAGCAGCTTCCTCGCTGGGGCCAACGTCCTGACTTTC
J gene: TRBJ2-2; V gene: TRBV6-4; clone size: -; D gene: TRBD1; CDR3 protein: CASRNDRVPGELFF; CDR3 DNA: TGTGCCAGCAGAAACGACAGGGTCCCCGGGGAGCTGTTTTTT
J gene: TRBJ2-1; V gene: TRBV2; clone size: few; D gene: TRBD2; CDR3 protein: CASSVQTSGLNEQFF; CDR3 DNA: TGTGCCAGCAGTGTTCAAACTAGCGGGTTGAATGAGCAGTTCTTC
J gene: TRBJ1-5; V gene: TRBV4-2; clone size: -; D gene: TRBD1; CDR3 protein: CASSRGLGDRNQPQHF; CDR3 DNA: TGTGCCAGCAGCCGGGGGCTCGGGGACAGAAATCAGCCCCAGCATTTT
J gene: TRBJ2-1; V gene: TRBV27; clone size: -; D gene: -; CDR3 protein: CASSLSGTGNYNEQFF; CDR3 DNA: TGTGCCAGCAGTTTATCGGGGACTGGAAATTACAATGAGCAGTTCTTC
J gene: TRBJ2-7; V gene: TRBV27; clone size: -; D gene: -; CDR3 protein: CASSPRTKVTYEQYF; CDR3 DNA: TGTGCCAGCAGTCCACGGACCAAGGTTACCTACGAGCAGTACTTC
J gene: TRBJ2-7; V gene: TRBV6-1; clone size: -; D gene: TRBD1; CDR3 protein: CASSFGQAFSYEQYF; CDR3 DNA: TGTGCCAGCAGTTTCGGACAGGCTTTCTCCTACGAGCAGTACTTC
J gene: TRBJ2-1; V gene: TRBV7-9; clone size: -; D gene: TRBD1; CDR3 protein: CASSPRQGRSQRFF; CDR3 DNA: TGTGCCAGCAGCCCAAGACAGGGTCGTTCTCAAAGGTTCTTC
J gene: TRBJ2-7; V gene: TRBV5-5; clone size: once; D gene: -; CDR3 protein: CASSFPPAGKAGHEQYF; CDR3 DNA: TGTGCCAGCAGCTTCCCCCCAGCTGGGAAGGCGGGCCACGAGCAGTACTTC
J gene: TRBJ2-3; V gene: TRBV7-6; clone size: once; D gene: -; CDR3 protein: CASSLVAGLQNTQYF; CDR3 DNA: TGTGCCAGCAGCTTAGTCGCAGGCCTGCAGAATACGCAGTATTTT
J gene: TRBJ2-3; V gene: TRBV19; clone size: -; D gene: TRBD2; CDR3 protein: CASSKRSSGTRTDTQYF; CDR3 DNA: TGTGCCAGTAGCAAACGCTCTAGCGGGACCCGCACAGATACGCAGTATTTT
J gene: TRBJ1-2; V gene: TRBV11-3; clone size: -; D gene: -; CDR3 protein: CASSLGGRYGYTF; CDR3 DNA: TGTGCCAGCAGCTTAGGGGGGCGCTATGGCTACACCTTC
J gene: TRBJ2-1; V gene: TRBV6-6; clone size: -; D gene: -; CDR3 protein: CASQSTGIGEQFF; CDR3 DNA: TGTGCCAGCCAGAGCACAGGGATTGGTGAGCAGTTCTTC
J gene: TRBJ2-3; V gene: TRBV18; clone size: once; D gene: TRBD2; CDR3 protein: CASSLRLAGGPRDTQYF; CDR3 DNA: TGTGCCAGCTCTCTGCGACTAGCGGGAGGGCCACGAGATACGCAGTATTTT
J gene: TRBJ2-5; V gene: TRBV11-3; clone size: -; D gene: -; CDR3 protein: CASSLAWGYETQYF; CDR3 DNA: TGTGCCAGCAGCTTAGCTTGGGGATACGAGACCCAGTACTTC
J gene: TRBJ2-1; V gene: TRBV18; clone size: -; D gene: -; CDR3 protein: CASSPFSTVQYNEQFF; CDR3 DNA: TGTGCCAGCTCACCATTTAGCACAGTACAATACAATGAGCAGTTCTTC
J gene: TRBJ2-1; V gene: TRBV15; clone size: -; D gene: -; CDR3 protein: CATSRDRSYNEQFF; CDR3 DNA: TGTGCCACCAGCAGAGATCGCTCCTACAATGAGCAGTTCTTC
J gene: TRBJ2-1; V gene: TRBV5-6; clone size: -; D gene: TRBD1; CDR3 protein: CASSSTGGYYNEQFF; CDR3 DNA: TGTGCCAGCAGCTCGACAGGGGGTTACTACAATGAGCAGTTCTTC
J gene: TRBJ1-1; V gene: TRBV29-1; clone size: -; D gene: TRBD1; CDR3 protein: CSAGQGGTEAFF; CDR3 DNA: TGCAGCGCAGGACAGGGTGGAACTGAAGCTTTCTTT
J gene: TRBJ2-7; V gene: TRBV5-1; clone size: -; D gene: -; CDR3 protein: CASSSTGGGGATYEQYF; CDR3 DNA: TGCGCCAGCAGCTCCACAGGGGGCGGGGGGGCTACCTACGAGCAGTACTTC
J gene: TRBJ2-5; V gene: TRBV18; clone size: -; D gene: TRBD1; CDR3 protein: CASSPRTGDQETQYF; CDR3 DNA: TGTGCCAGCTCACCTCGGACAGGCGACCAAGAGACCCAGTACTTC
J gene: TRBJ1-5; V gene: TRBV7-9; clone size: few; D gene: TRBD1; CDR3 protein: CASSLAPGTGSRGNQPQHF; CDR3 DNA: TGTGCCAGCAGCTTAGCGCCAGGGACAGGGAGTAGGGGCAATCAGCCCCAGCATTTT
J gene: TRBJ1-1; V gene: TRBV18; clone size: -; D gene: -; CDR3 protein: CASSPLDGYTEAFF; CDR3 DNA: TGTGCCAGCTCACCACTCGACGGCTACACTGAAGCTTTCTTT
J gene: TRBJ2-7; V gene: TRBV7-2; clone size: -; D gene: TRBD2; CDR3 protein: CASSVSGPFYEQYF; CDR3 DNA: TGTGCCAGCAGCGTTAGCGGGCCGTTCTACGAGCAGTACTTC
J gene: TRBJ2-3; V gene: TRBV5-1; clone size: -; D gene: -; CDR3 protein: CASSSGVARGDHTDTQYF; CDR3 DNA: TGCGCCAGCAGCTCGGGCGTTGCCCGGGGAGATCATACAGATACGCAGTATTTT
J gene: TRBJ1-1; V gene: TRBV6-5; clone size: -; D gene: -; CDR3 protein: CASKIQVGRTEAFF; CDR3 DNA: TGTGCCAGCAAAATACAGGTGGGGCGCACTGAAGCTTTCTTT
J gene: TRBJ1-5; V gene: TRBV9; clone size: -; D gene: -; CDR3 protein: CASSVVGYGGEGTGASNQPQHF; CDR3 DNA: TGTGCCAGCAGCGTAGTAGGATATGGAGGGGAAGGAACCGGGGCTAGCAATCAGCCCCAGCATTTT
J gene: TRBJ2-7; V gene: TRBV5-1; clone size: -; D gene: -; CDR3 protein: CASSFTGWDEQYF; CDR3 DNA: TGCGCCAGCAGCTTTACCGGGTGGGACGAGCAGTACTTC
J gene: TRBJ2-1; V gene: TRBV5-3; clone size: -; D gene: TRBD1; CDR3 protein: CARSRTGGSYNEQFF; CDR3 DNA: TGTGCCAGAAGCAGGACAGGGGGCTCCTACAATGAGCAGTTCTTC
J gene: TRBJ1-2; V gene: TRBV6-1; clone size: -; D gene: -; CDR3 protein: CASRETVLYGYTF; CDR3 DNA: TGTGCCAGCAGGGAGACAGTCCTCTATGGCTACACCTTC
J gene: TRBJ2-7; V gene: TRBV5-4; clone size: once; D gene: TRBD2; CDR3 protein: CASRNQLAGAYEQYF; CDR3 DNA: TGTGCCAGCAGGAACCAACTAGCGGGAGCATACGAGCAGTACTTC
J gene: TRBJ2-2; V gene: TRBV7-8; clone size: -; D gene: -; CDR3 protein: CASSLSGNTGELFF; CDR3 DNA: TGTGCCAGCAGCCTCAGCGGGAACACCGGGGAGCTGTTTTTT
J gene: TRBJ2-5; V gene: TRBV11-2; clone size: -; D gene: -; CDR3 protein: CASSFPPAQYF; CDR3 DNA: TGTGCCAGCAGCTTCCCCCCAGCCCAGTACTTC
J gene: TRBJ2-1; V gene: TRBV11-3; clone size: -; D gene: TRBD1; CDR3 protein: CASSEKPGQGHNEQFF; CDR3 DNA: TGTGCCAGCAGCGAAAAGCCGGGACAGGGACACAATGAGCAGTTCTTC
J gene: TRBJ1-4; V gene: TRBV7-8; clone size: -; D gene: -; CDR3 protein: CASRESVNGNEKLFF; CDR3 DNA: TGTGCCAGCAGGGAAAGTGTTAATGGTAATGAAAAACTGTTTTTT
J gene: TRBJ1-3; V gene: TRBV6-5; clone size: -; D gene: -; CDR3 protein: CASSRAPVYGNTIYF; CDR3 DNA: TGTGCCAGCAGTAGGGCGCCGGTGTATGGAAACACCATATATTTT